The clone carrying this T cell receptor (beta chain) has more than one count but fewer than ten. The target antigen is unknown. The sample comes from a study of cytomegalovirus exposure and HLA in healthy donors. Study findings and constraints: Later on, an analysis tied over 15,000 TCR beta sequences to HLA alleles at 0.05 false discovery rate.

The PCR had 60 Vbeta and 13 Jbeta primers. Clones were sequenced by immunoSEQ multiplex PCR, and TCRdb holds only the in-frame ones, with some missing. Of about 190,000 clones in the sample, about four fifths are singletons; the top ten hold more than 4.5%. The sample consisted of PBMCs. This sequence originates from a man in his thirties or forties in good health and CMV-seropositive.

In DNA, the CDR3 is TGTGCCAGCAGCTTAGCGGCGGGAGTCCCCGGGGAGCTGTTTTTT. Protein: CASSLAAGVPGELFF. The rearrangement uses TRBV7-2 and TRBJ2-2, with TRBD2 matching 7 bases. Looked up from germline, CDR1 is SGHTA and CDR2 is FQGNSA. The CDR3 contains 15 residues. Trimming cost V 0 bases and J 6 bases; bases outside gene matches: 4.